The clone carrying this T cell receptor beta chain was detected ten times or more. The sample's time point: pre-sensitization, week 0. The treatment: therapeutic diphenylcyclopropenone sensitization with weekly scalp DPC. The sample is drawn from a study of human T cells and chemical hapten exposure. At the level of the study: Patch tests of 0.01% DPC on the upper back were read at 6 days.

There are 11 residues in the CDR3. Germline V gene sequence: CDR1 SQVTM, CDR2 ANQGSEA. V was cut by 4 bases and J by 1 base, with 4 bases left in between. TCRdb used MiXCR to reprocess the RACE reads, holding one entry per CDR3 protein. The data hold 60,000 to 80,000 distinct CDR3 sequences, with around 6.6% observed a single time. The sequencing here drew on whole blood, taken in connection with sensitization to the hapten diphenylcyclopropenone (DPC). The TCR sequence derives from a woman in her 30s with alopecia areata. Some clones in this sample may be carry-over from other donors' samples. V and J are TRBV29-1 and TRBJ1-2; D is unresolved. CDR3 amino acids: CSVVVNYGYTF. The DNA of the CDR3 is TGCAGCGTTGTGGTTAACTATGGCTACACCTTC.